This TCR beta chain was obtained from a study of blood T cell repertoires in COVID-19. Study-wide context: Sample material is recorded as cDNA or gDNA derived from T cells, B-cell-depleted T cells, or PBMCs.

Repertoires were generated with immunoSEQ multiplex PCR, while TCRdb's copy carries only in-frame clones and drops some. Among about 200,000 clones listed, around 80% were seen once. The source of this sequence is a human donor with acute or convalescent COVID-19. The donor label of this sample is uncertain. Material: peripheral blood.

The CDR3 protein is CASSLAGQVQETQYF. CDR3 coding DNA: TGCGCCAGCAGCTTGGCCGGACAGGTTCAAGAGACCCAGTACTTC. The chain employs TRBV5-1 and TRBJ2-5; 7 bases line up with TRBD1. With V trimmed by 0 bases and J by 2 bases, 4 bases remained unmatched. The CDR3 is 15 residues long. The V gene's germline CDR1 is SGHRS and CDR2 YFSETQ.